The clone carrying this TCR beta chain was picked up a small number of times. Its specificity is not known. In germline, CDR1 is SGHTA, CDR2 FQGNSA. This CDR3 is 15 amino acids long. J lost 3 bases, V lost 2 bases, and 7 bases had no gene match. Cultured CD4+ T-cell DNA underwent Oncomine TCR Beta short-read sequencing. Genomic DNA from cultured CD4+ T cells was extracted. Using its own MiXCR run on the PCR reads, TCRdb lists one record per CDR3 protein. The repertoire consists of roughly 20,000 distinct CDR3 sequences, with less than 40% occurring once and the leading ten covering roughly 2.5%. This sample stems from a study of vaccination and CD4 T cells after COVID-19. This sample's time point: late sampling 161 to 241 days after vaccination in a few convalescent patients. Indicated treatment: roughly 10-day PBMC culture with coronavirus spike peptide pools or control peptides (ViraFEST assay). The authors cultured two million PBMCs per well with around 10 IU/ml IL-2 and about 9.9 ug/ml peptide pools.

This specimen was CD4+ T cells from blood, cultured in vitro, taken about 7 months after SARS-CoV-2 vaccination. V usage is TRBV7-2 and J usage is TRBJ2-7; 7 bases match TRBD2. This sequence was found in a human donor who had recovered from COVID-19. The CDR3 region is CASSLQGGLFYEQYF. CDR3 sequence (DNA): TGTGCCAGCAGCTTACAGGGAGGGTTATTCTACGAGCAGTACTTC.